Presented here are 6 T cell receptor beta chains from one specimen sequenced in a study of T cell repertoires in cytomegalovirus infection. Their specific antigens are unknown. TCRdb reprocessed the reads with MiXCR, giving one entry per CDR3 protein. The data contain some 900,000 distinct CDR3 sequences, around a third of them singletons. This sample comprised cultured CD8+ T cells from PBMCs, obtained from culture after CMV antigen stimulation. The origin of the receptors is a human donor in good health (CMV status not recorded). Some clones in this sample may be carry-over from other donors' samples.

This clonotype occurred a few times. The chain joins TRBV7-4 to TRBJ1-2; D is uncertain. The CDR3 sequence is 13 residues long. Trimming stripped 8 bases from V and 5 bases from J, with 15 bases between. CDR1 SGHVT and CDR2 SQSDAQ come from the germline V gene. CDR3 nucleotides: TGTGCCAGCGGCCCCGGGCGAGGGTATGGCTACACCTTC. This translates into CASGPGRGYGYTF.

The V call is TRBV27, the J call TRBJ2-2, with TRBD1 identical over 10 bases. Germline V gives CDR1 MNHEY, CDR2 SMNVEV (reference sequence). With 5 bases clipped from V and 4 bases from J, the junction kept 7 bases outside the gene matches. The CDR3 runs 16 residues. In DNA, the CDR3 is TGTGCCAGCAGTCCCCTGACAGGGGGCATCACCGGGGAGCTGTTTTTT. It codes for CASSPLTGGITGELFF.

This chain links TRBV10-2 with TRBJ2-7, with 8 positions matching TRBD2. In germline, CDR1 is WSHSY, CDR2 SAAADI. The V segment lost 3 bases and the J segment 1 base; nucleotides outside the gene matches: 5. The CDR3 is made up of 15 amino acids. CDR3 loop: CASSDRGGGSYEQYF. The CDR3 DNA reads TGCGCCAGCAGTGATCGGGGCGGGGGGTCCTACGAGCAGTACTTC.

The rearrangement uses TRBV6-2 or TRBV6-3 and TRBJ1-2; 8 bases fit TRBD1. Trimming at V came to 8 bases and at J to 8 bases, leaving 16 bases not matched to a gene. The CDR3 is 15 amino acids. Germline-derived CDR1 and CDR2 are MNHEY and SVGEGT. Written as DNA, the CDR3 is TGTGCCAGCGGGCTAATTGGGACAGGAGGCGGGGGCTACACCTTC. It codes for CASGLIGTGGGGYTF.

This clonotype came up a few times. This chain uses TRBV6-5 with TRBJ1-2; D is possibly TRBD1 (6 bases). This CDR3 comprises 16 residues. CDR1 is MNHEY, CDR2 SVGAGI, per germline. V lost 4 bases and J 7 bases, leaving 22 bases between the germline ends. CDR3 sequence (DNA): TGTGCCAGCAGTTCCAACCAACAGGGCCCTAGGGTTGGCTACACCTTC. Translated, it gives CASSSNQQGPRVGYTF.

V usage is TRBV9 and J usage is TRBJ1-1, with D perhaps matching TRBD1 (6 bases). Trimming left V 3 bases short and J 4 bases short, with 13 bases between. The CDR3 is 14 residues long. Looked up from germline, CDR1 is SGDLS and CDR2 is YYNGEE. The CDR3 region has the DNA TGTGCCAGCAGCGGTTCAGGGGTGGGCACTGAAGCTTTCTTT. Translated: CASSGSGVGTEAFF.